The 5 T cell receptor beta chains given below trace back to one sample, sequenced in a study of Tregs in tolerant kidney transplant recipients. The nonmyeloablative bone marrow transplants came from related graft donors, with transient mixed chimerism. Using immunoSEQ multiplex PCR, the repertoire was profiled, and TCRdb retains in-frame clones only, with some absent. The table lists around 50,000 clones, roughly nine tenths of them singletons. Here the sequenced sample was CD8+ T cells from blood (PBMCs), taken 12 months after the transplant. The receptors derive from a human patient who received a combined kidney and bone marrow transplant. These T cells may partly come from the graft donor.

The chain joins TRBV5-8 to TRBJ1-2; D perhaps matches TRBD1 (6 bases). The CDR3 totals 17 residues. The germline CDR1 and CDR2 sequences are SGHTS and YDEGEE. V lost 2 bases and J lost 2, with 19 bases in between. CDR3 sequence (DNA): TGTGCCAGCAGCTTAGCCTTGGGACACCCGACAAACTATGGCTACACCTTC. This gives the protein CASSLALGHPTNYGYTF.

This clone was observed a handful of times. The CDR3: CASSYRDRGPYEQYF. The DNA of the CDR3 is TGTGCCAGCAGTTATAGGGACAGGGGGCCCTACGAGCAGTACTTC. V is TRBV6-6 and J is TRBJ2-7; 12 bases are shared with TRBD1. Per the germline V gene, CDR1 is MNHNY and CDR2 is SVGAGI (reference sequence). The V gene end was trimmed by 3 bases and the J gene end by 2 bases; junction bases not matched to a gene: 2. The CDR3 is made up of 15 amino acids.

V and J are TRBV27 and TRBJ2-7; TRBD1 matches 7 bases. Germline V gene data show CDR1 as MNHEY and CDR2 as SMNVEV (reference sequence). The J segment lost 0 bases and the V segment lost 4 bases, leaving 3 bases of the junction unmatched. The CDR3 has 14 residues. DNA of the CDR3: TGTGCCAGCAGTTACCGGGACAGCTCCTACGAGCAGTACTTC. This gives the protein CASSYRDSSYEQYF.

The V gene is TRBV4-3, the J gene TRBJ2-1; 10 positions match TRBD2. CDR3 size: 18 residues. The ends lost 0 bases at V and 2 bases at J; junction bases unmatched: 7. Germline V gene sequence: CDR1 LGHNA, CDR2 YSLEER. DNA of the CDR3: TGCGCCAGCAGCCAAGACCGGAGCGGGAGGGCGACCTACAATGAGCAGTTCTTC. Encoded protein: CASSQDRSGRATYNEQFF.

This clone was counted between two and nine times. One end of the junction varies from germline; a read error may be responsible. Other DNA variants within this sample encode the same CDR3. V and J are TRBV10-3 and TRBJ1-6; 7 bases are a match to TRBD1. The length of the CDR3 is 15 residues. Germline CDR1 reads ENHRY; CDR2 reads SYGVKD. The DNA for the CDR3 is TGTGCCCATTCCTTGTACGGGACAGCGAATTCCCCCCTCCACTTT. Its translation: CAHSLYGTANSPLHF.